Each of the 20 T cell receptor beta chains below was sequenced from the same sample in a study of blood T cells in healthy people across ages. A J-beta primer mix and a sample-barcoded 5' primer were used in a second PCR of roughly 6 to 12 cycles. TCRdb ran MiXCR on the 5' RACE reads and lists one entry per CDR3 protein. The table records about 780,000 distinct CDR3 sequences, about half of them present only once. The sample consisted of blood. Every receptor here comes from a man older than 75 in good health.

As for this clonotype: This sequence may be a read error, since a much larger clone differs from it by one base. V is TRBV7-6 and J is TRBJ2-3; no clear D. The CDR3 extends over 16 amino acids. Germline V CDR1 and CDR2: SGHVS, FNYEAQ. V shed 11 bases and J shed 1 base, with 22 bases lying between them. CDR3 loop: CACSLAEAAGTDTQYF. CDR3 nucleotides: TGTGCCTGCTCCCTGGCCGAAGCAGCTGGCACAGATACGCAGTATTTT.

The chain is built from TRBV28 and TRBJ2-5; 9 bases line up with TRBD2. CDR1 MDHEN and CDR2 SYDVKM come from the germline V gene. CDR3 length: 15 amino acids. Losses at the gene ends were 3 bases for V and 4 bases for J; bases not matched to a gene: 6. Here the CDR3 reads CASSLREGGLETQYF. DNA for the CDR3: TGTGCCAGCAGTTTGCGGGAGGGCGGGCTAGAGACCCAGTACTTC.

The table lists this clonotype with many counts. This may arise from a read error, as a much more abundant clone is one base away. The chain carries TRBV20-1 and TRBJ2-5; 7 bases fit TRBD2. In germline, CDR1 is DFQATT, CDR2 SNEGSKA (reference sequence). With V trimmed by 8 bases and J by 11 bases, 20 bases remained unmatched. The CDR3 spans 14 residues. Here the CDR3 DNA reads TGCAGTTCCACGGGGCTAGCGGAGTACAATGAGCAGTACTTC. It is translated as CSSTGLAEYNEQYF.

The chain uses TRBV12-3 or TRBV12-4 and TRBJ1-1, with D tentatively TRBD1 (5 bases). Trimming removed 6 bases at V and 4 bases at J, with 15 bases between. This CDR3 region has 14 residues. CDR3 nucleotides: TGTGCCAGCAGGACAACTGGGGGGGGCACTGAAGCTTTCTTT. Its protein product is CASRTTGGGTEAFF.

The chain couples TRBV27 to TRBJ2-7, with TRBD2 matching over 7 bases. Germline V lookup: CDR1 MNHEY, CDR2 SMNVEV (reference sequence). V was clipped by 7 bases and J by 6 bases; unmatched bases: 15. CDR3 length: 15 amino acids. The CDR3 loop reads CASTPRAGALSEQYF. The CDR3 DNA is TGTGCCAGCACCCCTCGCGCGGGAGCACTCAGCGAGCAGTACTTC.

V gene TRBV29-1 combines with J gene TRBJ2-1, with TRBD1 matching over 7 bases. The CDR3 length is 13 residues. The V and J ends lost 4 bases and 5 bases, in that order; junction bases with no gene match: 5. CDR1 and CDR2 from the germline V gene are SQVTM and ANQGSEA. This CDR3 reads CSVVRGHNNEQFF. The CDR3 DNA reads TGCAGCGTTGTAAGGGGGCACAACAATGAGCAGTTCTTC.

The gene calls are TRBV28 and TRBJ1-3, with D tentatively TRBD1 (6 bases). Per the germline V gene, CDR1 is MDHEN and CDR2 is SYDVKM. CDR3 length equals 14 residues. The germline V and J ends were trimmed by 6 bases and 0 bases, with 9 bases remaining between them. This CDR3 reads CASRVDSSGNTIYF. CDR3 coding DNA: TGTGCCAGCAGGGTGGACAGCTCTGGAAACACCATATATTTT.

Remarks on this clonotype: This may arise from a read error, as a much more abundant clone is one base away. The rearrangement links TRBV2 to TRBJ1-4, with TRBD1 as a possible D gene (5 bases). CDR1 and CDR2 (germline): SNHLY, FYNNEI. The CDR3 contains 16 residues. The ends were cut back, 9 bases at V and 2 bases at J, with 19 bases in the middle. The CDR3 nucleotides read TGTGCCAGTAAACGGGACTCCAGCGGTACTAATGAAAAACTGTTTTTT. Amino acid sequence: CASKRDSSGTNEKLFF.

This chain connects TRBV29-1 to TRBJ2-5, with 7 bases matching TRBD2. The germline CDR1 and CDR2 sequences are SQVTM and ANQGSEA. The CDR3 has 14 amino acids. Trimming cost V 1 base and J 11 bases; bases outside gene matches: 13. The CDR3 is CSVEVGGRGNEQYF. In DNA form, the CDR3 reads TGCAGCGTTGAAGTAGGCGGGAGAGGTAATGAGCAGTACTTC.

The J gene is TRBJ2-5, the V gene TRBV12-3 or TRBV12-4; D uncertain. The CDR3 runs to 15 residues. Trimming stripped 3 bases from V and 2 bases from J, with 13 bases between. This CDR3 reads CASSFFGLRQETQYF. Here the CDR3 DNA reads TGTGCCAGCAGTTTTTTCGGCCTAAGGCAAGAGACCCAGTACTTC.

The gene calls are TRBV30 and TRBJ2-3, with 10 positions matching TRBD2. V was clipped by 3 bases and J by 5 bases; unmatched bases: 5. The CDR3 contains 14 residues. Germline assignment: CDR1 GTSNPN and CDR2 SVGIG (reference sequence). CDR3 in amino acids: CAWSGLAGEDTQYF. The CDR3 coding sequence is TGTGCCTGGAGCGGCCTAGCGGGAGAAGATACGCAGTATTTT. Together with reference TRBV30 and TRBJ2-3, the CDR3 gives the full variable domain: SQTIHQWPATLVQPVGSPLSLECTVEGTSNPNLYWYRQAAGRGLQLLFYSVGIGQISSEVPQNLSASRPQDRQFILSSKKLLLSDSGFYLCAWSGLAGEDTQYFGPGTRLTVL.

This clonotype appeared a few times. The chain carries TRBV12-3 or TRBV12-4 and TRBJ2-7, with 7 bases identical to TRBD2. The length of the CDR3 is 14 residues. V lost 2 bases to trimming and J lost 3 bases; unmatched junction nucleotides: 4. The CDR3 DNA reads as TGTGCCAGCAGTTTATCTAGCGGAGACTACGAGCAGTACTTC. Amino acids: CASSLSSGDYEQYF.

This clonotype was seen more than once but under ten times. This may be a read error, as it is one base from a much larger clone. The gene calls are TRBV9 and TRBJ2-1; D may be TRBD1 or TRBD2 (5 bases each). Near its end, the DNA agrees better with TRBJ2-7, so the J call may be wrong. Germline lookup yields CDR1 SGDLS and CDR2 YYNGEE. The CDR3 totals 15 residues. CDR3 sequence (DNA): TGTGCCAGCAGCGTAGGTTTCGGGGCCGACAATGAGCAGTACTTC. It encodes CASSVGFGADNEQYF.

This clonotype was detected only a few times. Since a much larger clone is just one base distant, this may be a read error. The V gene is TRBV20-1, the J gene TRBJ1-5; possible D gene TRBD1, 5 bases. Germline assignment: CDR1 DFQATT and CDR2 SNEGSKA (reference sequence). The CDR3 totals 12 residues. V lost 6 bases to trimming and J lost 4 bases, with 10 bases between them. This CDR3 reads CSAGKGNQPQHF. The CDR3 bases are TGCAGTGCGGGGAAGGGGAATCAGCCCCAGCATTTT.

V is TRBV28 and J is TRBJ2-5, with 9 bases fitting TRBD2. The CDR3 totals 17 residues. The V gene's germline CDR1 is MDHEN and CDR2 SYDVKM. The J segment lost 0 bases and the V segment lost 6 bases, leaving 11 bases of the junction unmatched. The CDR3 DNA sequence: TGTGCCAGCAGCTTAATCTTGACTAGCGGAAACCAAGAGACCCAGTACTTC. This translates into CASSLILTSGNQETQYF.

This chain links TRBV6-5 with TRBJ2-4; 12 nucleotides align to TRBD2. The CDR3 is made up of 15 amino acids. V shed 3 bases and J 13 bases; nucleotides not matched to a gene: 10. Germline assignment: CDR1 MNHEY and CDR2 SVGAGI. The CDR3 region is CASSYSGTSGREQYF. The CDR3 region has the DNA TGTGCCAGCAGTTATTCTGGGACTAGCGGGCGAGAGCAGTACTTC.

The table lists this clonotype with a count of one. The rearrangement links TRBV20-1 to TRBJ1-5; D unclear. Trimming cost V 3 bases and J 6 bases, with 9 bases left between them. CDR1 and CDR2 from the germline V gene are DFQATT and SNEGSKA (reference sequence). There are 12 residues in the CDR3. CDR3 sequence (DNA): TGCAGTGCTAGCGTGTCAAGTCAGCCCCAGCATTTT. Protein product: CSASVSSQPQHF.

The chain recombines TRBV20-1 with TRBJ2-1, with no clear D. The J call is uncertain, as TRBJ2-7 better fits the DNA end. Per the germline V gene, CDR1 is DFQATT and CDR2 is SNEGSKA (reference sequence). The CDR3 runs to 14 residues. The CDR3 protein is CSATLTSSYNEQYF. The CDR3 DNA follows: TGCAGTGCTACTCTAACGAGCTCCTACAATGAGCAGTACTTC.

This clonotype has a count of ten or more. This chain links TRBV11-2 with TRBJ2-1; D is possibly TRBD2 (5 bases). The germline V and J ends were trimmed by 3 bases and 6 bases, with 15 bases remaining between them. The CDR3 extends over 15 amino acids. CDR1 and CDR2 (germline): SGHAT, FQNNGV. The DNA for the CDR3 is TGTGCCAGCAGCTTGAGGCTTCGACGGGGCAATGAGCAGTTCTTC. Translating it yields CASSLRLRRGNEQFF.

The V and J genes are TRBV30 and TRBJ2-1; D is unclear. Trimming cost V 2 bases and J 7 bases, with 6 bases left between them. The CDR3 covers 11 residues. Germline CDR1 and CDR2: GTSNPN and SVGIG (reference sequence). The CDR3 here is CAWSPKNEQFF. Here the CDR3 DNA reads TGTGCCTGGAGTCCCAAGAATGAGCAGTTCTTC.